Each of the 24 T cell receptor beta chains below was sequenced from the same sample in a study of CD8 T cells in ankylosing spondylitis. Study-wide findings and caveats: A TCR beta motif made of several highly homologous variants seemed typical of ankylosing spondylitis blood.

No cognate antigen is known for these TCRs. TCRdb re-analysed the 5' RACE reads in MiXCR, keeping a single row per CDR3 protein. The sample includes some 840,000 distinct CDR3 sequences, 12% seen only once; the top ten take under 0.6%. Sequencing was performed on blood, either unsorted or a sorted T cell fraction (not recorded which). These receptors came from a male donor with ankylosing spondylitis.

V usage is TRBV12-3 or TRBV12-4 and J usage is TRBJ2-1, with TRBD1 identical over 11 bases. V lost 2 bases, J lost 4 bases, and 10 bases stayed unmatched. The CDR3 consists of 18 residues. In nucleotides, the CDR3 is TGTGCCAGCAGTTTAAGGGGGGACAGGGGGTCTTCTTACAATGAGCAGTTCTTC. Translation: CASSLRGDRGSSYNEQFF.

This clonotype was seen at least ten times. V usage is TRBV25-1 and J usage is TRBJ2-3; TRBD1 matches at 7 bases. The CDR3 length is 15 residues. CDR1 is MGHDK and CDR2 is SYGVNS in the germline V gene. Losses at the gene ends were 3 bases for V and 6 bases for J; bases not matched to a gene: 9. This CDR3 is CASSEVDRRVDTQYF. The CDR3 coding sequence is TGTGCCAGCAGTGAGGTGGACAGGCGTGTCGATACGCAGTATTTT.

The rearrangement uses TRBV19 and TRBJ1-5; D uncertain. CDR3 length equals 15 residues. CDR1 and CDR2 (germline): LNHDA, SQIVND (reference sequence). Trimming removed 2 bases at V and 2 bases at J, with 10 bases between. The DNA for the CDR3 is TGTGCCAGTAGTATATCCCCCGGAGGCAATCAGCCCCAGCATTTT. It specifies CASSISPGGNQPQHF.

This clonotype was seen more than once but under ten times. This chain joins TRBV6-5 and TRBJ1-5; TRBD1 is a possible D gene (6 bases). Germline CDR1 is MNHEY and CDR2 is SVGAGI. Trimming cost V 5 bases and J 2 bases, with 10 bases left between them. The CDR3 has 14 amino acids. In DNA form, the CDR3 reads TGTGCCAGCAGTACTGCAGGGGGCAATCAGCCCCAGCATTTT. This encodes CASSTAGGNQPQHF.

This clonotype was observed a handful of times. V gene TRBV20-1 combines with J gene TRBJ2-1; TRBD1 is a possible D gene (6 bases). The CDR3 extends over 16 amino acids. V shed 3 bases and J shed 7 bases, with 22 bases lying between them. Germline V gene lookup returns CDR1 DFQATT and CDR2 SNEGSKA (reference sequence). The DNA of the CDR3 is TGCAGTGCTAGGCCCTGGGGGCGGGCCCCGATTAATGAGCAGTTCTTC. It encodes CSARPWGRAPINEQFF.

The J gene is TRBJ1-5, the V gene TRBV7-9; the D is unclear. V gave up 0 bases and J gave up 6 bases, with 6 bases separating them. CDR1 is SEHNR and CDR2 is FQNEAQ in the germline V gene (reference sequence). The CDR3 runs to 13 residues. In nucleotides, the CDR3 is TGTGCCAGCAGCTTAGCCCAGTCTCAGCCCCAGCATTTT. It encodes CASSLAQSQPQHF.

CDR3 residues: CASSWDSKSPLHF. The DNA for the CDR3 is TGTGCCAGCAGTTGGGACAGCAAGTCACCCCTCCACTTT. This chain connects TRBV28 to TRBJ1-6; 7 bases agree with TRBD1. V lost 4 bases, J lost 10 bases, and 4 bases stayed unmatched. This CDR3 comprises 13 residues. The germline V gene has CDR1 MDHEN and CDR2 SYDVKM.

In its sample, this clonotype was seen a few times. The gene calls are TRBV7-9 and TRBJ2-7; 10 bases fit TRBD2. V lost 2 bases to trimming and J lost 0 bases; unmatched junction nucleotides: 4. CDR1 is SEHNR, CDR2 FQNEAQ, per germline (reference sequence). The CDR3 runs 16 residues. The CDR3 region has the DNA TGTGCCAGCAGCTTACAACTAGCGGGGAGCTCCTACGAGCAGTACTTC. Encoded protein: CASSLQLAGSSYEQYF.

The CDR3 nucleotides are TGTGCCAGCAGTGGGTCTGGGGGCGCGGGGGAGCAGTACTTC. The encoded protein is CASSGSGGAGEQYF. The rearrangement links TRBV2 to TRBJ2-7; D tentatively reads TRBD1 or TRBD2 (6 bases each). The V and J ends lost 4 bases and 7 bases respectively, with 17 bases between them. This CDR3 contains 14 residues. Germline V gene lookup returns CDR1 SNHLY and CDR2 FYNNEI. Using reference TRBV2 and TRBJ2-7 for the parts outside the CDR3, the full variable domain is EPEVTQTPSHQVTQMGQEVILRCVPISNHLYFYWYRQILGQKVEFLVSFYNNEISEKSEIFDDQFSVERPDGSNFTLKIRSTKLEDSAMYFCASSGSGGAGEQYFGPGTRLTVT.

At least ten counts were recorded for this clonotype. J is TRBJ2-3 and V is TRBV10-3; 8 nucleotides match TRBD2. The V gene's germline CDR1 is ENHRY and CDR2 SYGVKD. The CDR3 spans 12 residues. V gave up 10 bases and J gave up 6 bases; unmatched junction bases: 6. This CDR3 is CATGGGQDTQYF. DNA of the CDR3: TGTGCCACCGGCGGGGGGCAGGATACGCAGTATTTT.

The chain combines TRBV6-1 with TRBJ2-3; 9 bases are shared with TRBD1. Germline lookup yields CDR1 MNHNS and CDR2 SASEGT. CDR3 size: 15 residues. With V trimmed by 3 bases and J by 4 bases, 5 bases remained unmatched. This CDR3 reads CASSDPTGGADTQYF. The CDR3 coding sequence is TGTGCCAGCAGTGACCCGACAGGGGGAGCAGATACGCAGTATTTT.

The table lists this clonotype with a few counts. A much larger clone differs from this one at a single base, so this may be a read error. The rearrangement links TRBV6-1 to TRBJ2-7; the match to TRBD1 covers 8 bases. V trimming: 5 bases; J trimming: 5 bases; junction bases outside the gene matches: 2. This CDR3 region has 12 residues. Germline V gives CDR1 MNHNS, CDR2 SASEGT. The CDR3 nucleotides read TGTGCCAGCAGTCCGGACAGGGACGAGCAGTACTTC. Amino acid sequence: CASSPDRDEQYF.

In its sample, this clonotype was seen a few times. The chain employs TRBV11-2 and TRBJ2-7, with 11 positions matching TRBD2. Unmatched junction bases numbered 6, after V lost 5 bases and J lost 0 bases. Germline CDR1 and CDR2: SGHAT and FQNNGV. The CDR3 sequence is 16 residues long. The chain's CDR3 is CASSTRLAGHSYEQYF. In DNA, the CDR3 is TGTGCCAGCAGCACCCGACTAGCGGGGCACTCCTACGAGCAGTACTTC.

CDR3 in DNA: TGCGCCAGCAGCCAAGGAGGCGGGACAGGGGTAGGGGAGACCCAGTACTTC. Its protein is CASSQGGGTGVGETQYF. The rearrangement uses TRBV4-1 and TRBJ2-5, with TRBD1 identical over 10 bases. The germline CDR1 and CDR2 sequences are MGHRA and YSYEKL. V trimming: 1 base; J trimming: 5 bases; junction bases outside the gene matches: 10. This CDR3 contains 17 residues.

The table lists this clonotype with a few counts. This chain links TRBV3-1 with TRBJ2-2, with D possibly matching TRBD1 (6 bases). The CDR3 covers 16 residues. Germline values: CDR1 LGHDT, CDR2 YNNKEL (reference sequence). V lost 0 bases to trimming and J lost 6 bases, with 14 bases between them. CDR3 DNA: TGTGCCAGCAGCCAAGAGGCTGGGAAGGGGGCCGGGGAGCTGTTTTTT. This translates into CASSQEAGKGAGELFF.

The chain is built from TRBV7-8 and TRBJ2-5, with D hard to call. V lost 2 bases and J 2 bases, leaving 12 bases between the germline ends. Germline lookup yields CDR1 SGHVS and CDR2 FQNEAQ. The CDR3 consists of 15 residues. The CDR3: CASSLNAGRQETQYF. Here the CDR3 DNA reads TGTGCCAGCAGCTTAAATGCAGGCAGACAAGAGACCCAGTACTTC.

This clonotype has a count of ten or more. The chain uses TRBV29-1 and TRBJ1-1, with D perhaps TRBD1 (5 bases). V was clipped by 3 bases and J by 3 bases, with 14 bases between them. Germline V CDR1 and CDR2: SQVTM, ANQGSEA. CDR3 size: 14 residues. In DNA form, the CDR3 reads TGCAGCGTTGACTGGGGACTTGGGTACACTGAAGCTTTCTTT. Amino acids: CSVDWGLGYTEAFF. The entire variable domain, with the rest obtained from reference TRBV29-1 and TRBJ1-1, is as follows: SAVISQKPSRDICQRGTSLTIQCQVDSQVTMMFWYRQQPGQSLTLIATANQGSEATYESGFVIDKFPISRPNLTFSTLTVSNMSPEDSSIYLCSVDWGLGYTEAFFGQGTRLTVV.

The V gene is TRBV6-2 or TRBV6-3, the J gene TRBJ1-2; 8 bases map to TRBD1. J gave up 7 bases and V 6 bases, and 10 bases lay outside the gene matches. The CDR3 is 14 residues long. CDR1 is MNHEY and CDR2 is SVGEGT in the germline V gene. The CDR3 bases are TGTGCCAGCAGCCGTCCGGACAGGGCTGCTGGCTACACCTTC. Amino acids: CASSRPDRAAGYTF.

CDR3 in amino acids: CASSQQDRFLAKNIQYF. Here the CDR3 DNA reads TGCGCCAGCAGCCAGCAGGACAGGTTCTTAGCCAAAAACATTCAGTACTTC. V gene TRBV4-1 combines with J gene TRBJ2-4, with 7 positions matching TRBD1. CDR3 length: 17 residues. Germline values: CDR1 MGHRA, CDR2 YSYEKL. V gave up 3 bases and J gave up 0 bases; unmatched junction bases: 8.

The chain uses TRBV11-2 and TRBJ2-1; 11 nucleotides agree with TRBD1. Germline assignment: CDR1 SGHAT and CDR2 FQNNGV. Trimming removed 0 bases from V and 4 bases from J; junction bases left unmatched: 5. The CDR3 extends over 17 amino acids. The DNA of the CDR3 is TGTGCCAGCAGCTTAGATCGGGGACAGGGGGAATACAATGAGCAGTTCTTC. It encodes CASSLDRGQGEYNEQFF.

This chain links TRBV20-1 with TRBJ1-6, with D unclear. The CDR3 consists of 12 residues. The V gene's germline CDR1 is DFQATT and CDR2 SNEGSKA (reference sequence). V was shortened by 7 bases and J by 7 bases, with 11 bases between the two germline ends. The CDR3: CSVKTGNSPLHF. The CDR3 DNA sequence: TGCAGTGTTAAAACCGGGAATTCACCCCTCCACTTT.

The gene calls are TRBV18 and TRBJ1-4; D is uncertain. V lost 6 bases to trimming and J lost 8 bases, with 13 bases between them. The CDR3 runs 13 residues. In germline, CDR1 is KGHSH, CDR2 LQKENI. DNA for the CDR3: TGTGCCAGCTCTCGGGAATTCAGCGAAAAACTGTTTTTT. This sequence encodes CASSREFSEKLFF. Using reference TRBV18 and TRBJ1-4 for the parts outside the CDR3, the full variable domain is NAGVMQNPRHLVRRRGQEARLRCSPMKGHSHVYWYRQLPEEGLKFMVYLQKENIIDESGMPKERFSAEFPKEGPSILRIQQVVRGDSAAYFCASSREFSEKLFFGSGTQLSVL.

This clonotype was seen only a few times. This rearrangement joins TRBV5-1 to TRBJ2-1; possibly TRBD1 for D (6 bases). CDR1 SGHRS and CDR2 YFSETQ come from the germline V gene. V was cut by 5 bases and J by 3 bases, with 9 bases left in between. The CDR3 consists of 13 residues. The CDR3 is CASRRDNYNEQFF. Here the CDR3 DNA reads TGCGCCAGCAGACGGGACAACTACAATGAGCAGTTCTTC.

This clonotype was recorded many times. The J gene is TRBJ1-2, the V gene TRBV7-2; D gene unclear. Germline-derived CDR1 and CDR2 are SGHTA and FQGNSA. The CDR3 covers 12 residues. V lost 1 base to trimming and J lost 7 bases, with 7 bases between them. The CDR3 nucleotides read TGTGCCAGCAGCTTAGTTGGGGTTGGCTACACCTTC. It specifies CASSLVGVGYTF.